This passage covers 18 T cell receptor beta chains from one sample sequenced in a study of T-cell memory formation after mild COVID-19. Each CDR3 protein is one row after TCRdb ran MiXCR on the 5' RACE reads. Here the sample spans 300,000 to 400,000 distinct CDR3 sequences, 28% being singletons. The sample consisted of PBMCs or a T cell subset sorted from them (not recorded which). These receptors originate from an adult woman who had mild COVID-19 (a few samples of this study predate the infection). Cell type and time point are not known.

The rearrangement joins TRBV5-5 to TRBJ1-3; D gene uncertain. Germline V lookup: CDR1 SGHKS, CDR2 YYEKEE (reference sequence). This CDR3 is 15 amino acids long. Trimming shortened V by 2 bases and J by 0 bases, and 9 bases separated the two germline ends. DNA for the CDR3: TGTGCCAGCAGCTTTGAAACACACTCTGGAAACACCATATATTTT. Its translation: CASSFETHSGNTIYF.

This clonotype showed up just a few times. V is TRBV12-3 or TRBV12-4 and J is TRBJ2-7; D is uncertain. The length of the CDR3 is 13 residues. The V gene lost 3 bases and the J gene lost 0 bases, with 6 bases spanning the gap. This CDR3 reads CASSFPRSYEQYF. In nucleotides, the CDR3 is TGTGCCAGCAGTTTTCCCCGCTCCTACGAGCAGTACTTC.

The chain employs TRBV20-1 and TRBJ2-1; 14 bases line up with TRBD2. This CDR3 is 18 amino acids long. Germline-derived CDR1 and CDR2 are DFQATT and SNEGSKA (reference sequence). V lost 2 bases and J lost 3; bases outside the gene matches: 9. CDR3 nucleotides: TGCAGTGCTAGACCCCGGACTAGCGGGAGGTATGGCTACAATGAGCAGTTCTTC. Protein sequence: CSARPRTSGRYGYNEQFF.

This clonotype showed up just a few times. The chain has TRBV23-1 and TRBJ2-2; D uncertain. TRBV23-1 is sorted into the ORF group, with uncertain function. The CDR3 has 17 residues. V lost 2 bases to trimming and J lost 5 bases, with 18 bases between them. This CDR3 is CASSQGASYRPTGELFF. The CDR3 nucleotides read TGCGCCAGCAGTCAAGGCGCCAGCTACCGGCCGACCGGGGAGCTGTTTTTT.

This clonotype came up a few times. The V and J genes are TRBV27 and TRBJ2-1, with 7 bases aligning to TRBD2. Looked up from germline, CDR1 is MNHEY and CDR2 is SMNVEV (reference sequence). CDR3 length equals 15 residues. V lost 2 bases, J lost 5 bases, and 6 bases stayed unmatched. Here the CDR3 reads CASSLVGLGNNEQFF. CDR3 nucleotide sequence: TGTGCCAGCAGTTTAGTAGGACTAGGAAACAATGAGCAGTTCTTC.

This clonotype was detected a few times. The V gene is TRBV7-2, the J gene TRBJ1-4; D uncertain. CDR3 length: 15 amino acids. Trimming cost V 0 bases and J 1 base, with 6 bases left between them. Germline CDR1 is SGHTA and CDR2 is FQGNSA. CDR3 region: CASSLAPGTNEKLFF. The DNA of the CDR3 is TGTGCCAGCAGCTTAGCGCCGGGAACTAATGAAAAACTGTTTTTT.

The chain carries TRBV6-5 and TRBJ2-1; 8 bases align to TRBD1. The CDR3 totals 15 residues. The germline V gene encodes CDR1 MNHEY and CDR2 SVGAGI. V shed 2 bases and J 6 bases; nucleotides not matched to a gene: 6. The DNA for the CDR3 is TGTGCCAGCAGTTACGACAGGGGAGCTTCCAATGAGCAGTTCTTC. This encodes CASSYDRGASNEQFF.

Many counts were recorded for this clonotype. The chain recombines TRBV5-6 with TRBJ2-5, with D hard to call. V lost 4 bases and J lost 5, with 6 bases in between. The CDR3 spans 11 residues. The germline gives CDR1 SGHDT, CDR2 YYEEEE. The CDR3 sequence is CASSRLETQYF. In nucleotides, the CDR3 is TGTGCCAGCAGCCGATTGGAGACCCAGTACTTC. The variable domain in full, completed from reference TRBV5-6 and TRBJ2-5, reads DAGVTQSPTHLIKTRGQQVTLRCSPKSGHDTVSWYQQALGQGPQFIFQYYEEEERQRGNFPDRFSGHQFPNYSSELNVNALLLGDSALYLCASSRLETQYFGPGTRLLVL.

The chain employs TRBV5-1 and TRBJ1-5, with TRBD1 matching 7 bases. The CDR3 extends over 15 amino acids. V was pared by 0 bases and J by 5 bases, with 5 bases of the junction left unmatched. Per the germline V gene, CDR1 is SGHRS and CDR2 is YFSETQ. The CDR3 DNA reads as TGCGCCAGCAGCTTGGCCGGCAGGGGGGATCAGCCCCAGCATTTT. Translated, it gives CASSLAGRGDQPQHF. The whole variable domain, filled in from reference TRBV5-1 and TRBJ1-5, reads KAGVTQTPRYLIKTRGQQVTLSCSPISGHRSVSWYQQTPGQGLQFLFEYFSETQRNKGNFPGRFSGRQFSNSRSEMNVSTLELGDSALYLCASSLAGRGDQPQHFGDGTRLSIL.

A few counts support this clonotype. The CDR3 protein is CATSDFGGSTGELFF. The CDR3 DNA sequence: TGTGCCACCAGTGATTTTGGGGGTTCCACCGGGGAGCTGTTTTTT. This chain joins TRBV24-1 and TRBJ2-2; D is perhaps TRBD1 or TRBD2 (5 bases each). This CDR3 is 15 amino acids long. V shed 1 base and J shed 4 bases, with 9 bases lying between them. In germline, CDR1 is KGHDR, CDR2 SFDVKD.

The chain carries TRBV7-8 and TRBJ2-5; D remains unclear. Germline assignment: CDR1 SGHVS and CDR2 FQNEAQ. The CDR3 runs to 13 residues. V was trimmed by 2 bases and J by 5 bases, leaving 9 bases between them. CDR3 protein: CASSLFFGETQYF. As DNA, the CDR3 is TGTGCCAGCAGCTTATTCTTCGGGGAGACCCAGTACTTC. The whole variable domain, remainder taken from reference TRBV7-8 and TRBJ2-5, is GAGVSQSPRYKVAKRGQDVALRCDPISGHVSLFWYQQALGQGPEFLTYFQNEAQLDKSGLPSDRFFAERPEGSVSTLKIQRTQQEDSAVYLCASSLFFGETQYFGPGTRLLVL.

This clonotype occurred a few times. The chain combines TRBV7-9 with TRBJ1-2; no clear D. The CDR3 has 14 residues. Germline V gives CDR1 SEHNR, CDR2 FQNEAQ (reference sequence). V was trimmed by 5 bases and J by 7 bases, leaving 17 bases between them. DNA for the CDR3: TGTGCCAGCAGCCCCAAGGCGGGATTCGGTGGCTACACCTTC. It specifies CASSPKAGFGGYTF. The full variable domain, completed using reference TRBV7-9 and TRBJ1-2, is DTGVSQNPRHKITKRGQNVTFRCDPISEHNRLYWYRQTLGQGPEFLTYFQNEAQLEKSRLLSDRFSAERPKGSFSTLEIQRTEQGDSAMYLCASSPKAGFGGYTFGSGTRLTVV.

This clonotype was detected only a few times. The chain joins TRBV18 to TRBJ2-1; no clear D. The V gene's germline CDR1 is KGHSH and CDR2 LQKENI. The CDR3 is made up of 13 amino acids. V was pared by 3 bases and J by 10 bases, with 13 bases between. CDR3: CASSPTMDKEQFF. Here the CDR3 DNA reads TGTGCCAGCTCACCGACAATGGATAAAGAGCAGTTCTTC.

This clonotype has just a few counts. V and J are TRBV6-2 or TRBV6-3 and TRBJ2-3; D gene uncertain. Germline V lookup: CDR1 MNHEY, CDR2 SVGEGT. This CDR3 is 15 amino acids long. Trimming left V 2 bases short and J 0 bases short, with 9 bases between. The CDR3 reads CASSYEDPSTDTQYF. The CDR3 DNA reads as TGTGCCAGCAGTTACGAGGATCCTAGCACAGATACGCAGTATTTT.

The J gene is TRBJ1-5, the V gene TRBV18; 8 bases line up with TRBD1. Germline CDR1 and CDR2: KGHSH and LQKENI. J was trimmed by 7 bases and V by 4 bases; bases with no gene match: 9. CDR3 length: 15 residues. The CDR3 region is CASSLDRGGGQPQHF. Written as DNA, the CDR3 is TGTGCCAGCTCACTAGACAGGGGAGGAGGCCAGCCCCAGCATTTT.

This sequence joins TRBV10-3 and TRBJ2-1, with 11 bases identical to TRBD1. Germline CDR1 and CDR2: ENHRY and SYGVKD. V gave up 9 bases and J gave up 5 bases; unmatched junction bases: 3. The CDR3 runs 13 residues. CDR3 protein: CAITGQGDNEQFF. CDR3 sequence (DNA): TGTGCCATTACGGGACAGGGGGACAATGAGCAGTTCTTC.

This clonotype was picked up a small number of times. Here the CDR3 reads CASSRAGGQETQYF. For the CDR3, the DNA is TGTGCCAGCAGCCGCGCGGGGGGCCAAGAGACCCAGTACTTC. This chain links TRBV7-9 with TRBJ2-5, with 8 bases aligning to TRBD2. With 5 bases clipped from V and 1 base from J, the junction kept 3 bases outside the gene matches. Germline CDR1 and CDR2: SEHNR and FQNEAQ (reference sequence). The CDR3 covers 14 residues.

This clonotype was seen many times. The chain employs TRBV12-3 or TRBV12-4 and TRBJ2-5; TRBD2 aligns across 9 bases. This CDR3 comprises 12 residues. V lost 6 bases, J lost 6 bases, and 2 bases stayed unmatched. This chain's CDR3 is CASSGLAKTQYF. CDR3 DNA: TGTGCCAGCAGCGGACTAGCGAAGACCCAGTACTTC.